Following are 9 T cell receptor beta chains from one sample sequenced in a study of T-cell reconstitution after alpha-beta-depleted transplantation in children. The TCRbeta library was prepared with unique molecular identifiers. TCRdb re-analysed the PCR reads in MiXCR, keeping a single row per CDR3 protein. Among about 290,000 distinct CDR3 sequences, over 9% were seen once, and the ten largest hold 7.5%. The sequenced sample was PBMCs, obtained before TCRalphabeta/CD19-depleted stem cell transplant. The receptors come from a boy under two years old with acute myeloid leukemia, due to receive a stem cell transplant.

In its sample, this clonotype was seen many times. The V and J genes are TRBV4-2 and TRBJ1-2; D is uncertain. Trimming left V 0 bases short and J 8 bases short, with 13 bases between. The CDR3 loop spans 14 amino acids. Germline V gene sequence: CDR1 LGHNA, CDR2 YNFKEQ. For the CDR3, the DNA is TGTGCCAGCAGCCAAGAGACAAGGGCGGGAGGCTACACCTTC. Translated, it gives CASSQETRAGGYTF.

This clonotype was seen at least ten times. The chain employs TRBV18 and TRBJ1-1; D possibly corresponds to TRBD1 (5 bases). Germline CDR1 reads KGHSH; CDR2 reads LQKENI. Between the trimmed V and J ends, which lost 6 bases and 7 bases, there was a span of 18 bases. The CDR3 extends over 14 amino acids. The CDR3 here is CASSRPRVPREAFF. CDR3 in DNA: TGTGCCAGCTCTCGACCCAGGGTACCCCGTGAAGCTTTCTTT.

There are a few counts of this clonotype. The J gene is TRBJ1-6, the V gene TRBV20-1; a possible D gene is TRBD1 (6 bases). Trimming shortened V by 0 bases and J by 1 base, and 10 bases separated the two germline ends. From germline, CDR1 is DFQATT and CDR2 SNEGSKA (reference sequence). The CDR3 length is 16 residues. Here the CDR3 reads CSAREGRGSYNSPLHF. The DNA for the CDR3 is TGCAGTGCTAGAGAGGGCAGGGGTTCCTATAATTCACCCCTCCACTTT.

In this sample, this clonotype turned up many times. This chain uses TRBV4-3 with TRBJ1-1, with D perhaps TRBD1 (5 bases). Germline CDR1 and CDR2: LGHNA and YSLEER. V lost 5 bases and J 4 bases, leaving 11 bases between the germline ends. The CDR3 totals 13 residues. CDR3 region: CASSTAGSTEAFF. The CDR3 DNA reads as TGCGCCAGCAGCACCGCAGGGTCCACTGAAGCTTTCTTT.

The J gene is TRBJ2-1, the V gene TRBV19; 7 nucleotides agree with TRBD1. Trimming at V came to 3 bases and at J to 0 bases, leaving 2 bases not matched to a gene. The length of the CDR3 is 15 residues. CDR1 is LNHDA, CDR2 SQIVND, per germline (reference sequence). The CDR3 reads CASSISGGSYNEQFF. The CDR3 DNA follows: TGTGCCAGTAGTATCTCAGGGGGCTCCTACAATGAGCAGTTCTTC.

This clonotype has ten or more counts. V usage is TRBV14 and J usage is TRBJ2-1; perhaps TRBD1 as D (5 bases). The V gene's germline CDR1 is SGHDN and CDR2 FVKESK. Deletions cut 4 bases from V and 1 base from J, with 14 bases between. The CDR3 extends over 16 amino acids. CDR3 sequence: CASSPNSGFSYNEQFF. In nucleotides, the CDR3 is TGTGCCAGCAGCCCAAATTCAGGGTTTTCCTACAATGAGCAGTTCTTC.

This clonotype has at least ten counts. This rearrangement joins TRBV19 to TRBJ2-7; D is uncertain. Germline V gives CDR1 LNHDA, CDR2 SQIVND (reference sequence). The CDR3 contains 13 residues. Trimming removed 1 base at V and 3 bases at J, with 7 bases between. The CDR3 loop reads CASSIVVNYEQYF. As DNA, the CDR3 is TGTGCCAGTAGTATAGTAGTCAACTACGAGCAGTACTTC.

The chain carries TRBV11-1 and TRBJ1-2; the match to TRBD1 covers 7 bases. The ends lost 3 bases at V and 4 bases at J; junction bases unmatched: 8. Germline-derived CDR1 and CDR2 are SGHAT and FQDESV (reference sequence). The CDR3 runs to 15 residues. The CDR3 here is CASSLRDRAGYGYTF. DNA for the CDR3: TGTGCCAGCAGCTTGAGAGACAGGGCTGGCTATGGCTACACCTTC.

About this clonotype itself: Since no conserved phenylalanine or tryptophan closes the CDR3, a read error is the likely cause. The gene calls are TRBV5-6 and TRBJ2-1, with a weak D call TRBD2 (6 bases). The CDR3 is 14 residues long. CDR1 is SGHDT and CDR2 is YYEEEE in the germline V gene. Trimming took 0 bases from V and 7 from J, leaving 11 bases between them. CDR3 amino acids: CASSLAGLSNEQFS. The CDR3 DNA follows: TGTGCCAGCAGCTTGGCGGGACTTTCTAATGAGCAGTTCTCC.